The 12 T cell receptor beta chains given below trace back to one sample, sequenced in a study of T cells after yellow fever vaccination. One entry per CDR3 protein, called by TCRdb with MiXCR from the 5' RACE reads. The sample carries 280,000 or so distinct CDR3 sequences, around 10% recorded once. The sequences come from CD4+ T cells sorted from PBMCs, collected 5 days after the yellow fever booster vaccination. The receptors come from a man aged 18-30 years who received the YFV17D yellow fever vaccine.

This clonotype occurred many times. The rearrangement links TRBV7-2 to TRBJ2-5; no clear D. The CDR3 length is 12 residues. Germline V gene sequence: CDR1 SGHTA, CDR2 FQGNSA. Deletions cut 1 base from V and 4 bases from J, with 4 bases between. CDR3 sequence (DNA): TGTGCCAGCAGCTTAGGGCCAGAGACCCAGTACTTC. It translates to CASSLGPETQYF.

This rearrangement joins TRBV11-2 to TRBJ2-5; 10 positions agree with TRBD1. CDR1 and CDR2 (germline): SGHAT, FQNNGV. The CDR3 is 16 amino acids. The trim removed 5 bases at V and 7 bases at J, leaving 13 bases unmatched. CDR3 DNA: TGTGCCAGCAGCCCGACCGGGACAGGGGCTATGGGGACCCAGTACTTC. Encoded protein: CASSPTGTGAMGTQYF.

This clonotype came up a few times. V gene TRBV20-1 combines with J gene TRBJ2-5; D gene ambiguous. Trimming took 2 bases from V and 7 from J, leaving 17 bases between them. The CDR3 loop spans 14 amino acids. The germline V gene has CDR1 DFQATT and CDR2 SNEGSKA (reference sequence). CDR3 loop: CSARTDLGSGTQYF. The CDR3, as DNA: TGCAGTGCTAGAACGGACCTGGGCTCAGGGACCCAGTACTTC.

The table lists this clonotype with a few counts. J is TRBJ2-2 and V is TRBV6-1; D is undetermined. The CDR3 totals 13 residues. Deletions cut 4 bases from V and 5 bases from J, with 8 bases between. Germline V gives CDR1 MNHNS, CDR2 SASEGT. CDR3 nucleotides: TGTGCCAGCAGTGGTGTGCGGACCGGGGAGCTGTTTTTT. Amino acids: CASSGVRTGELFF.

The chain uses TRBV6-2 or TRBV6-3 and TRBJ2-3, with D hard to call. Germline loops: CDR1 MNHEY, CDR2 SVGEGT. This CDR3 is 12 amino acids long. Trimming took off 6 bases at V and 2 bases at J, with 6 bases between the two ends. CDR3 DNA sequence: TGTGCCAGCAGAACCCTCACAGATACGCAGTATTTT. Translating it yields CASRTLTDTQYF.

This clonotype has only a few counts. The chain has TRBV2 and TRBJ1-1; no clear D gene. Trimming stripped 9 bases from V and 1 base from J, with 9 bases between. The germline CDR1 and CDR2 sequences are SNHLY and FYNNEI. CDR3 length equals 12 residues. CDR3 nucleotide sequence: TGTGCCAGGTCTTTATCGAACACTGAAGCTTTCTTT. This gives the protein CARSLSNTEAFF.

The J gene is TRBJ2-2, the V gene TRBV20-1; 10 positions match TRBD2. CDR1 and CDR2 from the germline V gene are DFQATT and SNEGSKA (reference sequence). Trimming removed 3 bases from V and 7 bases from J; junction bases left unmatched: 8. This CDR3 spans 15 amino acids. CDR3 DNA: TGCAGTGCTAGTCGCACTAGCGGGGTAGTCGGGGAGCTGTTTTTT. This codes for CSASRTSGVVGELFF.

As to this clonotype: At one end, the junction sequence differs from germline, possibly due to a read error. The chain has TRBV4-3 and TRBJ2-3; D may be TRBD2 (6 bases). CDR3 length equals 13 residues. Germline assignment: CDR1 LGHNA and CDR2 YSLEER. The CDR3 loop reads CACSQAGRDTQYF. Written as DNA, the CDR3 is TGCGCCTGCAGCCAAGCCGGGAGAGATACGCAGTATTTT.

The CDR3 coding sequence is TGTGCCAGCTCACCGGGGGGGCGGTTGGGCACTGAAGCTTTCTTT. Residues: CASSPGGRLGTEAFF. This sequence joins TRBV18 and TRBJ1-1; D is possibly TRBD1 (6 bases). CDR1 and CDR2 from the germline V gene are KGHSH and LQKENI. V was cut by 3 bases and J by 4 bases, with 15 bases left in between. This CDR3 has 15 residues.

In regard to this clonotype: A read error may produce the germline difference seen at one junction end. V usage is TRBV7-3 and J usage is TRBJ2-6; D could derive from TRBD1 or TRBD2 (6 bases each). Germline values: CDR1 SGHTA, CDR2 FQGTGA. The CDR3 extends over 15 amino acids. The CDR3 is CASSQGRTGANVLAF. CDR3 coding DNA: TGTGCCAGCAGCCAGGGGAGGACTGGGGCCAACGTCCTGGCTTTC. Full variable domain (rest looked up from reference TRBV7-3 and TRBJ2-6): GAGVSQTPSNKVTEKGKYVELRCDPISGHTALYWYRQSLGQGPEFLIYFQGTGAADDSGLPNDRFFAVRPEGSVSTLKIQRTERGDSAVYLCASSQGRTGANVLAFGAGSRLTVL.

This clonotype was seen repeatedly, ten times or more. The V gene is TRBV24-1, the J gene TRBJ2-2, with D perhaps matching TRBD2 (6 bases). The CDR3 sequence is 16 residues long. The germline V gene has CDR1 KGHDR and CDR2 SFDVKD. Trimming pared 1 base from V and 4 bases from J, leaving 12 bases between. CDR3 protein: CATSDFRAGSTGELFF. The CDR3 bases are TGTGCCACCAGTGATTTTAGGGCGGGAAGCACCGGGGAGCTGTTTTTT.

The chain uses TRBV7-2 and TRBJ2-3; D is perhaps TRBD2 (6 bases). Germline CDR1 reads SGHTA; CDR2 reads FQGNSA. CDR3 length: 17 amino acids. Trimming cost V 6 bases and J 0 bases, with 19 bases left between them. The CDR3, as DNA: TGTGCCAGCAGTTTTAGTAGCTCGGGGACTAGCACAGATACGCAGTATTTT. It is translated as CASSFSSSGTSTDTQYF. Variable domain in full (rest from reference TRBV7-2 and TRBJ2-3): GAGVSQSPSNKVTEKGKDVELRCDPISGHTALYWYRQSLGQGLEFLIYFQGNSAPDKSGLPSDRFSAERTGGSVSTLTIQRTQQEDSAVYLCASSFSSSGTSTDTQYFGPGTRLTVL.